This TCR beta chain derives from a study of blood T cell repertoires in COVID-19. Study overall: There were acute and convalescent COVID-19 samples, and they came from the United States, Italy and Spain.

Assay: immunoSEQ multiplex PCR; the TCRdb copy retains only in-frame clones and omits some. This sample has 150,000 to 200,000 clones, with over 75% found just once. Trimming removed 2 bases from V and 5 bases from J; junction bases left unmatched: 4. This CDR3 contains 16 residues. Germline-derived CDR1 and CDR2 are SGHDN and FVKESK. The source of this sequence is a man aged 35-49 years who had recovered from COVID-19. This chain uses TRBV14 with TRBJ2-2; TRBD1 agrees at 11 bases. Sequenced material: PBMCs or T cells enriched from blood (not recorded which). The CDR3 region is CASSQTGTGGTGELFF. The CDR3, as DNA: TGTGCCAGCAGCCAAACCGGGACAGGGGGAACCGGGGAGCTGTTTTTT.